These T cell receptor beta chains were read from a single sample in a study of blood T cell repertoires in COVID-19. The table came from immunoSEQ multiplex PCR; TCRdb's copy has only in-frame clones and leaves some out. There are 60,000 to 85,000 clones in the sample; approximately 92% occur only once, and roughly 4.5% lies in the top ten. The sequencing sample was made of peripheral blood. These receptors originate from a woman in her forties or fifties with active COVID-19. Both conserved end residues are trimmed from each CDR3.

J	V	CDR3
TRBJ1-1	TRBV3-1/TRBV3-2	ASSPGQGARTEAF
TRBJ2-5	TRBV5-1	ASSLYGGEGETQY
TRBJ2-3	TRBV7-9	ASSLSSGGADTQY
TRBJ1-2	TRBV6-4	ASSDSGGSYGYT
TRBJ2-1	TRBV11-2	ASRIGTSGSHEQF
TRBJ2-2	TRBV10-3	AISGGLVYAGELF
TRBJ2-7	TRBV7-6	ASSLWAGGPVEQY
TRBJ2-1	TRBV5-6	ASSWGLAGGFNEQF
TRBJ1-2	TRBV27	ASSLTGSGNYGYT
TRBJ2-1	TRBV2	ASRTDNRGRVF
TRBJ1-1	TRBV6-6	ASSLTGGTEAF
TRBJ2-2	TRBV4-1	ASSQVEPGELF
TRBJ1-6	TRBV3-1/TRBV3-2	ASSPGQTLH
TRBJ2-7	TRBV28	ASSSSYEQY
TRBJ1-2	TRBV30	AWSSWAQGWDYGYT
TRBJ1-4	TRBV11-2	ASTLLPTNEKLF
TRBJ1-5	TRBV24-1	ATSDDGTGNQPQH
TRBJ2-7	TRBV11-1	ASKLAQSSYEQY
TRBJ2-1	TRBV25-1	ASSGQGHSYNEQF
TRBJ2-2	TRBV19	ASSIFTGGTGELF
TRBJ1-3	TRBV7-2	ASSPGVAGNTIY
TRBJ2-7	TRBV10-3	AITPGTGVHEQY
TRBJ2-7	TRBV10-2	ASSETSGSSYEQY
TRBJ2-7	TRBV18	ASSLRQAPGTYEQY
TRBJ2-1	TRBV13	ASYIGLNSYNEQF
TRBJ1-6	TRBV18	ASSPRTTGMLPPLH
TRBJ1-3	TRBV24-1	ATSGWFMRGNTIY
TRBJ2-1	TRBV19	ASSLLFPSGSRLNYNEQF
TRBJ2-3	TRBV5-1	ASSPGLAADTQY
TRBJ2-5	TRBV28	ASSQGGASEETQY
TRBJ1-1	TRBV19	ASIAGGTEAF
TRBJ2-3	TRBV6-5	ASSKGLGKSDTQY
TRBJ1-2	TRBV12-3/TRBV12-4	ASSIQGVDGYT
TRBJ1-3	TRBV19	ASSRTGDDGNTIY
TRBJ2-1	TRBV5-1	ASSGTSGNLPLYNEQF
TRBJ2-1	TRBV7-3	ASSLTVWTGSYNEQF
TRBJ2-1	TRBV11-2	ASSKGLAGVGDNEQF
TRBJ2-2	TRBV7-7	ASSLGLAGVNTGELF
TRBJ2-1	TRBV2	ASSERGEQF
TRBJ2-2	TRBV9	ASSPPGLAKVGGELF
TRBJ2-6	TRBV6-1	ASSVVAGGPGANVLT
TRBJ2-1	TRBV7-3	ASSLIGGIDPHEQF
TRBJ1-1	TRBV4-2	ASSQDGQSTEAF
TRBJ2-1	TRBV7-3	ASSLTGLAGYNEQF
TRBJ1-2	TRBV7-2	ASSLVEGYT
TRBJ1-1	TRBV28	ASSTGQLRTGAF
TRBJ2-7	TRBV7-3	ASSTSGVTSYEQY
TRBJ1-5	TRBV15	ATSSSGNQPQH
TRBJ2-5	TRBV9	ASSATSSRETQY
TRBJ2-2	TRBV7-9	ASSLQSGRAGELF
TRBJ1-2	TRBV15	ATSIPGSSINGYT
TRBJ2-7	TRBV19	ASSHSRDSYEQY
TRBJ2-5	TRBV9	ASSWTGLETQY
TRBJ2-7	TRBV6-5	ASSSTGTAHEQY
TRBJ2-3	TRBV5-1	ASSLVPGSTDTQY
TRBJ1-1	TRBV7-8	ASQGSRGAWEAF
TRBJ1-3	TRBV6-4	ASSREGSSGNTIY
TRBJ2-7	TRBV27	ASSLYGGRASEQY
TRBJ2-1	TRBV12-3/TRBV12-4	ASSTRGNEQF
TRBJ2-1	TRBV9	ASSPRLAEGSYNEQF